This paragraph reports one T cell receptor beta chain. The antigen is not known. This entry comes from a study of radiation and T cells in renal cell carcinoma. Study in general: Nephrectomy followed 15 Gy stereotactic body radiation by 4 weeks.

The sample's time point: blood 2 weeks post-SBRT. Treatment defined: 15 Gy SBRT to primary tumor, nephrectomy 4 weeks later. Clear cell pathology was present in this patient's renal cell carcinoma. Method: immunoSEQ multiplex PCR; TCRdb's copy keeps in-frame clones and lacks some. The top ten clones hold approximately 6.4% of a sample with some 76,000 clones, roughly 82% of them seen once. The CDR3 length is 14 residues. V shed 1 base and J shed 2 bases, with 8 bases lying between them. Germline V lookup: CDR1 SGHTA, CDR2 FQGNSA. General observations from the study: Top tumor clonotypes rose in blood 2 weeks post-radiation, then contracted.

The chain couples TRBV7-2 to TRBJ1-2; D not resolved. The specimen comprised blood, sampled from a patient whose treatment included radiotherapy and nephrectomy. This TCR was sampled from a man in his 60s with renal cell carcinoma. CDR3 in amino acids: CASSLEPQNYGYTF. In nucleotides, the CDR3 is TGTGCCAGCAGCTTAGAACCGCAGAACTATGGCTACACCTTC.